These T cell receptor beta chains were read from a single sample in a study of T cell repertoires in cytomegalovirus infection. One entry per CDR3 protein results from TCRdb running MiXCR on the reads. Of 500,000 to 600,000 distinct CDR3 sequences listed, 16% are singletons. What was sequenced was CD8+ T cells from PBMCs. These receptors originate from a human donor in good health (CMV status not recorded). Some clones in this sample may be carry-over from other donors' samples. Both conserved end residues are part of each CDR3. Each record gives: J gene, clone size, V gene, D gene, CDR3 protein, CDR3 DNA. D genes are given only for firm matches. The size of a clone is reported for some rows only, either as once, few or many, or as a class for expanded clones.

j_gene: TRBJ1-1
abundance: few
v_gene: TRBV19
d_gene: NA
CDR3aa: CASSFGTAGAFF
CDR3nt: TGTGCCAGTAGTTTCGGTACTGCAGGAGCTTTCTTT

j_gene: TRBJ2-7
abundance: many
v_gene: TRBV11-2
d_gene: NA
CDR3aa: CASSLTQGAGYEQYF
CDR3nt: TGTGCCAGCAGCCTAACTCAGGGTGCCGGCTACGAGCAGTACTTC

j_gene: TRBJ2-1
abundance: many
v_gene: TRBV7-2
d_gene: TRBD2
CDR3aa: CASSLVASGRAYNEQFF
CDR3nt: TGTGCCAGCAGCTTAGTGGCAAGCGGGAGGGCCTACAATGAGCAGTTCTTC

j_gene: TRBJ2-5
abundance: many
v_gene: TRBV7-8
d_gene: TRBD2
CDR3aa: CASSPNLAGGPWETQYF
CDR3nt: TGTGCCAGCAGCCCGAATCTGGCGGGGGGACCCTGGGAGACCCAGTACTTC

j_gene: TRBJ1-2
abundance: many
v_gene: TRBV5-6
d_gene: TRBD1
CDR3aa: CASSFRQGAGYGYTF
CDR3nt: TGTGCCAGCAGCTTTCGACAGGGGGCAGGGTATGGCTACACCTTC

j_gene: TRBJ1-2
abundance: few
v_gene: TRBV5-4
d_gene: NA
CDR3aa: CASSLPAGRGRRAGYTF
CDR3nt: TGTGCCAGCTCCCTTCCCGCCGGTCGGGGGCGTAGAGCTGGCTACACCTTC

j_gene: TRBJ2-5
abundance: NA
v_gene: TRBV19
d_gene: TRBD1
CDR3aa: CASSMDRGLLETQYF
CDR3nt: TGTGCCAGTAGTATGGACAGGGGGTTACTAGAGACCCAGTACTTC

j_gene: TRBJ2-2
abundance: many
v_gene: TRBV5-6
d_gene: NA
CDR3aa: CASSYGTNTGELFF
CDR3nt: TGTGCCAGCAGCTACGGGACAAACACCGGGGAGCTGTTTTTT

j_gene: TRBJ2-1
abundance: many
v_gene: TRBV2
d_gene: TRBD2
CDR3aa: CASSEAPAGGHSYNEQFF
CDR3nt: TGTGCCAGCAGTGAAGCGCCAGCGGGGGGGCATAGCTACAATGAGCAGTTCTTC

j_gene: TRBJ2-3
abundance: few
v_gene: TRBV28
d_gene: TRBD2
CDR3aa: CASSLATSGIRTDTQYF
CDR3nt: TGTGCCAGCAGTTTGGCCACTAGCGGGATTCGCACAGATACGCAGTATTTT

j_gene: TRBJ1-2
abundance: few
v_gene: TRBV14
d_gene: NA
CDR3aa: CASSQPGIRAYGYTF
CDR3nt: TGTGCCAGCAGCCAACCTGGCATCAGGGCCTATGGCTACACCTTC

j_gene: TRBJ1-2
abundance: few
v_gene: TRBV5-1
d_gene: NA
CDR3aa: CASSLPRGNGYTF
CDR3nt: TGCGCCAGCAGCCTCCCCCGGGGGAATGGCTACACCTTC

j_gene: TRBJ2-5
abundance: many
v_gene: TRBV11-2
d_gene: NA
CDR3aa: CASSLEQTYETQYF
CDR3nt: TGTGCCAGCAGCTTAGAACAGACCTACGAGACCCAGTACTTC

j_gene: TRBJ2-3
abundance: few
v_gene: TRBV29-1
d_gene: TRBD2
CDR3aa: CSSNSGRYTDTQYF
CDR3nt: TGCAGCTCCAATAGCGGGAGGTACACAGATACGCAGTATTTT

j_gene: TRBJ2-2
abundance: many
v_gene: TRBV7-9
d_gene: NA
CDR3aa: CASSERLGGELFF
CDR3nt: TGTGCCAGCAGCGAGAGGTTGGGCGGGGAGCTGTTTTTT

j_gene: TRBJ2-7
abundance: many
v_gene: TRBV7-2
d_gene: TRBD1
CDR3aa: CASRSGQSYEQYF
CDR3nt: TGTGCCAGCCGATCGGGACAGTCCTACGAGCAGTACTTC

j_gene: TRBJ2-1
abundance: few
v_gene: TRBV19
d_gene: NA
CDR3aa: CASSIIDGWGNEQFF
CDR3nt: TGTGCCAGTAGTATAATCGACGGGTGGGGAAATGAGCAGTTCTTC

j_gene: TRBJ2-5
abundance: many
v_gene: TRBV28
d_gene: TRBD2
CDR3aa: CASSVWTSGQETQYF
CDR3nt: TGTGCCAGCAGTGTCTGGACTAGTGGTCAAGAGACCCAGTACTTC

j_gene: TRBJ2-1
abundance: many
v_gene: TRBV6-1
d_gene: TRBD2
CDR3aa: CASSRRTSGEFYNEQFF
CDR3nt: TGTGCCAGCAGCCGCCGGACTAGCGGGGAGTTCTACAATGAGCAGTTCTTC

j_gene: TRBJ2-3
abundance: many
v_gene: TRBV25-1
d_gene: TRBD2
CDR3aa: CASSVGRLAAPEDHTQYF
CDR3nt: TGTGCCAGCAGTGTAGGGAGGCTAGCGGCCCCGGAGGACCATACGCAGTATTTT

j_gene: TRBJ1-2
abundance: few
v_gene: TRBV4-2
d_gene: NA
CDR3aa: CASSQNEEGNYGYTF
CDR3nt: TGTGCCAGCAGCCAAAATGAAGAAGGGAACTATGGCTACACCTTC

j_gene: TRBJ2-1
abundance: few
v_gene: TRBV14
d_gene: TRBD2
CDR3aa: CASSLPTSYEQFF
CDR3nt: TGTGCCAGCAGCCTGCCGACTAGCTATGAGCAGTTCTTC

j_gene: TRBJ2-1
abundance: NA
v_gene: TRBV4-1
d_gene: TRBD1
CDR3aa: CASSQGTVDEQFF
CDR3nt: TGCGCCAGCAGCCAGGGGACAGTGGATGAGCAGTTCTTC

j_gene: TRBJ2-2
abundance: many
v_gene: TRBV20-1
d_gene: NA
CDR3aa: CSARERREFRELFF
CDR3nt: TGCAGTGCTAGAGAACGGCGTGAGTTCCGGGAGCTGTTTTTT

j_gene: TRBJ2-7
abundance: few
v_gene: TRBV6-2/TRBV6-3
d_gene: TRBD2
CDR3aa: CASSSPLAGGPNEQYF
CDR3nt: TGTGCCAGCAGTAGCCCTCTTGCGGGGGGACCTAACGAGCAGTACTTC

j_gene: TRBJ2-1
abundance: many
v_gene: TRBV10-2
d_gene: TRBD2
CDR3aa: CASSGPRRLAGVSYNEQFF
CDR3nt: TGCGCCAGCAGTGGCCCCCGAAGACTAGCGGGAGTCTCCTACAATGAGCAGTTCTTC

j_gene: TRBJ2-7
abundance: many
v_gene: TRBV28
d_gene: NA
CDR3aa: CASRARGIRARDPYEQYF
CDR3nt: TGTGCCAGCAGGGCAAGAGGGATTCGGGCACGCGACCCCTACGAGCAGTACTTC

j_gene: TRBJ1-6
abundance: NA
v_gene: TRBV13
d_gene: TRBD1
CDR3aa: CASSLGGVIGTGVSPLHF
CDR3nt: TGTGCCAGCAGCTTAGGGGGCGTTATCGGGACAGGGGTTTCACCCCTCCACTTT

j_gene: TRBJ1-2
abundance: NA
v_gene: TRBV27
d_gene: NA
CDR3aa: CASSSRDRSLYTF
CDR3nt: TGTGCCAGCTCCTCCCGGGACCGCTCACTCTACACCTTC

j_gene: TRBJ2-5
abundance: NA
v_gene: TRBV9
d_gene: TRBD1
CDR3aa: CASSVGQDAETQYF
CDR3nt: TGTGCCAGCAGCGTCGGACAGGACGCCGAGACCCAGTACTTC

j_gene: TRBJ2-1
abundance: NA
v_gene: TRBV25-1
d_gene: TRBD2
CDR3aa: CASSELLAARNEQFF
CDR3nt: TGTGCCAGCAGTGAACTACTAGCGGCTCGCAATGAGCAGTTCTTC

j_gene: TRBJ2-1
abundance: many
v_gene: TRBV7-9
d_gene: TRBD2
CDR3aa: CATPGTSGSRGSLNEQFF
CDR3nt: TGTGCCACACCAGGGACTAGCGGGAGTCGCGGCTCGTTGAATGAGCAGTTCTTC

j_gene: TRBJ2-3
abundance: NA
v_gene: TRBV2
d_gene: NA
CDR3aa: CASSEGGRGGGRDTQYF
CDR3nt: TGTGCCAGCAGTGAAGGTGGTAGGGGGGGGGGCCGGGATACGCAGTATTTT

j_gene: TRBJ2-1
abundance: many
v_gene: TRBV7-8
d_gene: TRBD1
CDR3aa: CASSLGGGTGSNEQFF
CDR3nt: TGTGCCAGCAGCTTAGGGGGGGGGACAGGGAGCAATGAGCAGTTCTTC

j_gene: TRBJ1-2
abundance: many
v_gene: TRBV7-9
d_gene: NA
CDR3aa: CASSLGRDGYTF
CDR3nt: TGTGCCAGCAGCTTAGGTCGGGATGGCTACACCTTC

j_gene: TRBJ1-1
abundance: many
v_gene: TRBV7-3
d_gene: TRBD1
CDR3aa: CASSLQGADGIMNTEAFF
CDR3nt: TGTGCCAGCAGCTTACAGGGGGCTGACGGAATCATGAACACTGAAGCTTTCTTT

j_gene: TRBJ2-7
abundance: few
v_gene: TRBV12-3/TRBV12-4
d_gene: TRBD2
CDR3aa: CASSPRGGRRYEQYF
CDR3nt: TGTGCCAGCAGTCCGAGGGGCGGGAGAAGGTACGAGCAGTACTTC

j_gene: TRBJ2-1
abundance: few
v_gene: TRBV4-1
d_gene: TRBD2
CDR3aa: CASSPERAWSGSKRHRAYNEQFF
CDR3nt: TGCGCCAGCAGCCCCGAACGCGCGTGGAGCGGGAGTAAACGACACAGGGCCTACAATGAGCAGTTCTTC

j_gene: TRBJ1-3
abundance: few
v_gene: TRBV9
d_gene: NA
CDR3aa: CASSASTMLTGSGNTIYF
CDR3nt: TGTGCCAGCAGCGCTAGTACGATGTTGACCGGCTCTGGAAACACCATATATTTT

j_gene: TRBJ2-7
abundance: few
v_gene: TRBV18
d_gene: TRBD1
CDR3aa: CASSPGDRPLREQYF
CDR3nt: TGTGCCAGCTCACCAGGGGACAGGCCACTACGAGAGCAGTACTTC

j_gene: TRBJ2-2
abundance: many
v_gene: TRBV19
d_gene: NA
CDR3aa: CASSSSRGNTGELFF
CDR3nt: TGTGCCAGTAGTTCTTCCAGGGGGAACACCGGGGAGCTGTTTTTT